Judged by abundance, the clone carrying this T cell receptor beta chain is hyperexpanded. The entry originates in a study of chemoradiotherapy in HPV16-positive cancers. The method was immunoSEQ multiplex PCR; TCRdb's version includes in-frame clones alone and lacks a portion of them. The data contain roughly 2,100 clones, about 85% of them singletons. Germline-derived CDR1 and CDR2 are MNHNS and SASEGT. The CDR3 covers 15 residues. V dropped 9 bases and J dropped 5; count of bases not matched to a gene: 14. The rearrangement joins TRBV6-1 to TRBJ2-5, with 8 bases lining up with TRBD2. The material sequenced was tumor tissue, taken from a patient who underwent chemoradiotherapy. The TCR originated in a human donor with HPV-associated anogenital cancer. CDR3 sequence reads: CASHLEAGAAETQYF. The CDR3 coding sequence is TGTGCCAGTCACTTGGAAGCGGGGGCGGCGGAGACCCAGTACTTC.